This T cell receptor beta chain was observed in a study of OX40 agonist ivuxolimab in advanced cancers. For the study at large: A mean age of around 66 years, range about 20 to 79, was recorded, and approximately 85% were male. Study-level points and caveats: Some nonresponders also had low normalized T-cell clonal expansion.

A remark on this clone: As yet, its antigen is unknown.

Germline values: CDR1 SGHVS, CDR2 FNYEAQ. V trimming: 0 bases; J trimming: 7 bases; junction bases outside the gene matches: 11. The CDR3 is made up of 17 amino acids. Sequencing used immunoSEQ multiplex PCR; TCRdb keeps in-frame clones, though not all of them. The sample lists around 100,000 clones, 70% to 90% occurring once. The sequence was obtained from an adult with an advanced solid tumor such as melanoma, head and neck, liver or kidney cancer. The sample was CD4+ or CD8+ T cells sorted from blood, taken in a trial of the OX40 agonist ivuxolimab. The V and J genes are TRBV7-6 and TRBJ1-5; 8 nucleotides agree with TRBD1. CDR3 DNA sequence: TGTGCCAGCAGCTTAGCATTGACAGGGGTGAATTACCAGCCCCAGCATTTT. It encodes CASSLALTGVNYQPQHF.